Each of the 15 T cell receptor beta chains below was sequenced from the same sample in a study of T cell responses to AZD1222 COVID-19 vaccine. Sequenced by immunoSEQ multiplex PCR; TCRdb stores in-frame clones only, minus some. The sample comprises about 160,000 clones, 90% of which are singletons, and 3.2% rests with the top ten. Specimen: peripheral blood, collected 28 days after the second AZD1222 dose. These receptors originate from an adult who received the AZD1222 COVID-19 vaccine.

The chain has TRBV6-4 and TRBJ1-1; possibly TRBD1 for D (6 bases). Germline V CDR1 and CDR2: MRHNA, SNTAGT. V shed 0 bases and J shed 5 bases, with 10 bases lying between them. The CDR3 has 14 amino acids. The CDR3: CASSDSGGRTEAFF. The CDR3 bases are TGTGCCAGCAGTGACTCGGGGGGCCGGACTGAAGCTTTCTTT.

V gene TRBV6-5 combines with J gene TRBJ1-1, with no clear D. Trimming removed 5 bases from V and 1 base from J, with 8 bases in between. The CDR3 runs 13 residues. CDR1 is MNHEY, CDR2 SVGAGI, per germline. CDR3 amino acids: CASSTRKNTEAFF. Written as DNA, the CDR3 is TGTGCCAGCAGTACCCGGAAGAACACTGAAGCTTTCTTT.

The chain employs TRBV7-8 and TRBJ1-3; 9 bases are shared with TRBD1. Germline V lookup: CDR1 SGHVS, CDR2 FQNEAQ. V dropped 4 bases and J dropped 1; count of bases not matched to a gene: 14. This CDR3 has 19 amino acids. For the CDR3, the DNA is TGTGCCAGCAGCTCGACATTTCAAAGACAGGGGGTGTCTGGAAACACCATATATTTT. This sequence encodes CASSSTFQRQGVSGNTIYF.

V and J are TRBV5-4 and TRBJ2-2, with 13 bases matching TRBD2. CDR3 length equals 17 residues. J lost 4 bases, V lost 4 bases, and 7 bases had no gene match. Germline CDR1 and CDR2: SGHNT and YYREEE (reference sequence). CDR3 DNA: TGTGCCAGCAGCGCCCCAACTAGCGGGAGGGCCACCGGGGAGCTGTTTTTT. This codes for CASSAPTSGRATGELFF. Full variable domain (rest looked up from reference TRBV5-4 and TRBJ2-2): ETGVTQSPTHLIKTRGQQVTLRCSSQSGHNTVSWYQQALGQGPQFIFQYYREEENGRGNFPPRFSGLQFPNYSSELNVNALELDDSALYLCASSAPTSGRATGELFFGEGSRLTVL.

The rearrangement uses TRBV21-1 and TRBJ2-7; the table calls TRBD1, which could not be checked here. TRBV21-1 constitutes a pseudogene. The CDR3 runs to 17 residues. Written as DNA, the CDR3 is TGTGCCAGCGGGCACAGGCCGCCGGACCGCCATACCTACGAGCAGTACTTC. Its protein product is CASGHRPPDRHTYEQYF.

This clone has just a few counts. The CDR3 DNA sequence: TGTGCCAGCAGCAAAGCGGGAGAGGGTTCCAATGAGCAGTTCTTC. This translates into CASSKAGEGSNEQFF. V and J are TRBV6-4 and TRBJ2-1; the match to TRBD2 covers 8 bases. Trimming took 6 bases from V and 6 from J; bases not matched to a gene: 10. The CDR3 runs to 15 residues. CDR1 is MRHNA, CDR2 SNTAGT, per germline.

The chain has TRBV6-4 and TRBJ2-6, with a possible D match to TRBD2 (5 bases). The ends were cut back, 5 bases at V and 0 bases at J, with 8 bases in the middle. CDR1 and CDR2 from the germline V gene are MRHNA and SNTAGT. The CDR3 covers 15 residues. The DNA for the CDR3 is TGTGCCAGCAGTTCAACTAGCTCTGGGGCCAACGTCCTGACTTTC. Translation gives CASSSTSSGANVLTF.

The chain employs TRBV12-3 or TRBV12-4 and TRBJ1-1, with a possible D match to TRBD1 (5 bases). V dropped 7 bases and J dropped 5 bases, with 14 bases sitting between them. This CDR3 region has 13 residues. CDR3 sequence: CASKFGGGTEAFF. In DNA form, the CDR3 reads TGTGCCAGCAAATTCGGGGGGGGGACTGAAGCTTTCTTT.

The chain uses TRBV7-9 and TRBJ2-3; TRBD1 is a possible D gene (6 bases). CDR1 and CDR2 from the germline V gene are SEHNR and FQNEAQ (reference sequence). V lost 6 bases and J 3 bases, leaving 13 bases between the germline ends. CDR3 length: 14 amino acids. The CDR3 loop reads CASSTGIRTDTQYF. Written as DNA, the CDR3 is TGTGCCAGCAGTACAGGGATACGGACAGATACGCAGTATTTT.

Regarding this clone: Different DNA sequences within this sample yield the same CDR3. The chain combines TRBV19 with TRBJ1-2, with 9 positions matching TRBD1. CDR3 length: 13 residues. J gave up 7 bases and V 3 bases, and 3 bases lay outside the gene matches. Germline loops: CDR1 LNHDA, CDR2 SQIVND (reference sequence). The CDR3 sequence: CASSIGTGLGYTF. The CDR3 nucleotides are TGTGCCAGTAGTATCGGGACAGGGCTTGGCTACACCTTC.

V is TRBV2 and J is TRBJ2-7, with D maybe TRBD1 (6 bases). Deletions cut 5 bases from V and 9 bases from J, with 26 bases between. CDR1 and CDR2 from the germline V gene are SNHLY and FYNNEI. The CDR3 length is 16 residues. Here the CDR3 reads CASSPTQGFDSLGQYF. The CDR3 bases are TGTGCCAGCAGTCCAACCCAGGGGTTTGACTCGCTAGGGCAGTACTTC.

This chain uses TRBV5-6 with TRBJ2-3; a possible D gene is TRBD2 (6 bases). Deletions cut 1 base from V and 0 bases from J, with 9 bases between. Germline V lookup: CDR1 SGHDT, CDR2 YYEEEE. The CDR3 covers 15 residues. CDR3 DNA: TGTGCCAGCAGCTTGATTAGCGGCAGCACAGATACGCAGTATTTT. This sequence encodes CASSLISGSTDTQYF.

The rearrangement uses TRBV6-5 and TRBJ2-5, with D possibly matching TRBD2 (6 bases). V was cut by 0 bases and J by 4 bases, with 15 bases left in between. The CDR3 extends over 16 amino acids. Germline loops: CDR1 MNHEY, CDR2 SVGAGI. CDR3 protein: CASSYSEEGLGETQYF. Written as DNA, the CDR3 is TGTGCCAGCAGTTACTCAGAGGAGGGATTGGGAGAGACCCAGTACTTC.

The genes are TRBV18 and TRBJ2-1, with 7 positions matching TRBD2. The junction had 14 bases not matched to a gene; V was cut back by 2 bases and J by 10 bases. CDR1 and CDR2 from the germline V gene are KGHSH and LQKENI. CDR3 length equals 16 residues. The CDR3 region is CASSPSLAAGAGEQFF. DNA for the CDR3: TGTGCCAGCTCACCAAGCCTAGCGGCTGGAGCTGGGGAGCAGTTCTTC.

The chain has TRBV15 and TRBJ2-1, with 15 nucleotides matching TRBD2. Germline loops: CDR1 LNHNV, CDR2 YYDKDF (reference sequence). Trimming took 10 bases from V and 5 from J; bases not matched to a gene: 3. The CDR3 extends over 14 amino acids. CDR3 nucleotides: TGTGCCATTCGGACTAGCGGGAGGGACAATGAGCAGTTCTTC. It specifies CAIRTSGRDNEQFF.